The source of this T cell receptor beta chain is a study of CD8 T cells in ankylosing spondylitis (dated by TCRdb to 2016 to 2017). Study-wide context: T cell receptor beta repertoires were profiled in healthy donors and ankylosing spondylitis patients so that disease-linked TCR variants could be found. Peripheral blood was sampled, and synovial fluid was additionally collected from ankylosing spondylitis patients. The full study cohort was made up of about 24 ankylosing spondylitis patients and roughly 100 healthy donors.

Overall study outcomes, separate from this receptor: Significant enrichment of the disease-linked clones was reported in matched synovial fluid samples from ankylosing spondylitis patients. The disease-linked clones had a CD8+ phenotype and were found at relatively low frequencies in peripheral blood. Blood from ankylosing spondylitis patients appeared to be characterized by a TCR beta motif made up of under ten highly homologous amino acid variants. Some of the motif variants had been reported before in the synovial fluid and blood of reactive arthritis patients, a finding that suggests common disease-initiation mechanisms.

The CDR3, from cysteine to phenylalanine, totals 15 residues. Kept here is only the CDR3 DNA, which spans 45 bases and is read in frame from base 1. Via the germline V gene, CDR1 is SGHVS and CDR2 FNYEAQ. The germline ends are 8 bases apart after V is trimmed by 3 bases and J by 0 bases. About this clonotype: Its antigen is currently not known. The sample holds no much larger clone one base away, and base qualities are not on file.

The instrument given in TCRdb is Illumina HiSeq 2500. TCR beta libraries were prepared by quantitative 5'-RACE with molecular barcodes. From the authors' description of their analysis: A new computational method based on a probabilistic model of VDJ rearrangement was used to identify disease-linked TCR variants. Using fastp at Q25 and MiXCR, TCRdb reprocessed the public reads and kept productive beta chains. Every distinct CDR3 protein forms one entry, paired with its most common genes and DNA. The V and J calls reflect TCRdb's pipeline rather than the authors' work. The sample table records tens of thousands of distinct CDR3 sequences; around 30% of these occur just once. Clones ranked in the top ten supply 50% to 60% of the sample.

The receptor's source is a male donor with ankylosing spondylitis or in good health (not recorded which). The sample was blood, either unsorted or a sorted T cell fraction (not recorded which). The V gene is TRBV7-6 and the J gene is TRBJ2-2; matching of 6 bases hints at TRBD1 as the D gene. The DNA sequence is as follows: TGTGCCAGCAGCTTCTGGGGGCCGAACACCGGGGAGCTGTTTTTT. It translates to CASSFWGPNTGELFF.